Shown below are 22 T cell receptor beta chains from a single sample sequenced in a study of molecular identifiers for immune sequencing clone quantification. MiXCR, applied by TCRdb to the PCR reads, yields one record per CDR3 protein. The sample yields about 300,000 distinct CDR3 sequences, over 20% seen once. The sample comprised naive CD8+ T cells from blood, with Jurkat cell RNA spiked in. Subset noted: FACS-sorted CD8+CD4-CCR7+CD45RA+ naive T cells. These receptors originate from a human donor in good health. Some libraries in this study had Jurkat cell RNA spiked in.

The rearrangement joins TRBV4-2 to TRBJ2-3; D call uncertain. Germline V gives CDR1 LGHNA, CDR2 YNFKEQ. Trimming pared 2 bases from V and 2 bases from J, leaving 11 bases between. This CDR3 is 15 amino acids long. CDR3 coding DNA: TGTGCCAGCAGCCAAACTGACTCTTACACAGATACGCAGTATTTT. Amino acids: CASSQTDSYTDTQYF.

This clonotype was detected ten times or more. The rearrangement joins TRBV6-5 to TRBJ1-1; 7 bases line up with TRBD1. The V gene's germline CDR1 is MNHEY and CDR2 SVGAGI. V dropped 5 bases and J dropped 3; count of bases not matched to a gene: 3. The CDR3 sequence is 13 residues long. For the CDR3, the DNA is TGTGCCAGCAGTGAGGGACAGTACACTGAAGCTTTCTTT. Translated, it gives CASSEGQYTEAFF.

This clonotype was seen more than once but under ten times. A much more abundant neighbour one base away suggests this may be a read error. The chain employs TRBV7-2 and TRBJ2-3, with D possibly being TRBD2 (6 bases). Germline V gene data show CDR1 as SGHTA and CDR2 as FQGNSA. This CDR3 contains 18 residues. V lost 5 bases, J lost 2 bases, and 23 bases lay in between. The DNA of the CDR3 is TGTGCCAGCAGCCGCACGGCATTAATAGCGGAGATCACAGATACGCAGTATTTT. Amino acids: CASSRTALIAEITDTQYF.

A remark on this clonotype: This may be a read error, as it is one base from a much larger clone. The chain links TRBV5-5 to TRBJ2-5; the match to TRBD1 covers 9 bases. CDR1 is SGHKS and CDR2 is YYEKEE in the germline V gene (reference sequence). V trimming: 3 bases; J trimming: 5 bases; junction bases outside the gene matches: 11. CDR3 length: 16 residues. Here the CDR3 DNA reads TGTGCCAGCAGCTCTGGGTGGACAGGGGAAGTGGAGACCCAGTACTTC. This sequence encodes CASSSGWTGEVETQYF.

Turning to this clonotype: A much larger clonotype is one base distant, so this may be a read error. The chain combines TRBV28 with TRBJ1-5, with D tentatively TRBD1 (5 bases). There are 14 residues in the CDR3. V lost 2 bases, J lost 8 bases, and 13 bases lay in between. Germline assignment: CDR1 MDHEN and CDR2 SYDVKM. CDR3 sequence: CASSLVAGSEPQHF. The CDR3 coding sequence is TGTGCCAGCAGTTTAGTGGCAGGGTCGGAGCCCCAGCATTTT. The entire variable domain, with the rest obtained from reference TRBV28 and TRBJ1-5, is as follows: DVKVTQSSRYLVKRTGEKVFLECVQDMDHENMFWYRQDPGLGLRLIYFSYDVKMKEKGDIPEGYSVSREKKERFSLILESASTNQTSMYLCASSLVAGSEPQHFGDGTRLSIL.

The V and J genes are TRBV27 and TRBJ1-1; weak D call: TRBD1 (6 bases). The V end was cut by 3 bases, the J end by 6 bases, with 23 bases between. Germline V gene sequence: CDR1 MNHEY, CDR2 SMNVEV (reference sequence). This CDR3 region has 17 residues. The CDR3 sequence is CASSFLGTPLAVAEAFF. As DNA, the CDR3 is TGTGCCAGCAGTTTCTTGGGGACACCCTTAGCTGTCGCTGAAGCTTTCTTT.

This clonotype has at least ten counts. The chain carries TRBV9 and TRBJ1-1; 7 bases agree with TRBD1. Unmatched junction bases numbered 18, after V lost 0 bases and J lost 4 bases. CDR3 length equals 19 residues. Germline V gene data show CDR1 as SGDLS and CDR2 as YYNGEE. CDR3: CASSVARVRTGRIGTEAFF. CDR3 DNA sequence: TGTGCCAGCAGCGTAGCTCGAGTCCGGACAGGTAGGATTGGCACTGAAGCTTTCTTT.

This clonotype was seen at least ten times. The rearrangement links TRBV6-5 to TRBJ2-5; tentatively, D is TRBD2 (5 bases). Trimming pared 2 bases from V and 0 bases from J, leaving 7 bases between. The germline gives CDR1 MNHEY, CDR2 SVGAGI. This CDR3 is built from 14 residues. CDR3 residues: CASSYRGDQETQYF. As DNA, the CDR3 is TGTGCCAGCAGTTACCGGGGAGACCAAGAGACCCAGTACTTC.

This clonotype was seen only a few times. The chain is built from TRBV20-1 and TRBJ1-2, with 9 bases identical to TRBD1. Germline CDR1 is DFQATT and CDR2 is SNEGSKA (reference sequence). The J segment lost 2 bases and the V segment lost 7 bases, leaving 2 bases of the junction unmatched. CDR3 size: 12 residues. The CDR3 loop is CSGDRVNYGYTF. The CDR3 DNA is TGCAGTGGGGACAGGGTCAACTATGGCTACACCTTC.

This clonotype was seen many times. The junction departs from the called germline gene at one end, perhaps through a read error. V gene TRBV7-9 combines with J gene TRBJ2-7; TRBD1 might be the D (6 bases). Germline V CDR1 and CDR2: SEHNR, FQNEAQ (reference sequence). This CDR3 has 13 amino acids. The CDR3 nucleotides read TGTGCCAGCAGTTTAGGGGGAACCTACGAGCAGTACTTC. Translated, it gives CASSLGGTYEQYF.

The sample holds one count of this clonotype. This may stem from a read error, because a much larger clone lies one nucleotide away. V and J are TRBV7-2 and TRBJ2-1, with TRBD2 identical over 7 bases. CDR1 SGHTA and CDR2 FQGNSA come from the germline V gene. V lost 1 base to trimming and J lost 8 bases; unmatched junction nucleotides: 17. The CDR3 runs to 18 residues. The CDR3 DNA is TGTGCCAGCAGCTTAGGGGGACGAGCGGGGTGGACTTTCGATGAGCAGTTCTTC. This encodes CASSLGGRAGWTFDEQFF.

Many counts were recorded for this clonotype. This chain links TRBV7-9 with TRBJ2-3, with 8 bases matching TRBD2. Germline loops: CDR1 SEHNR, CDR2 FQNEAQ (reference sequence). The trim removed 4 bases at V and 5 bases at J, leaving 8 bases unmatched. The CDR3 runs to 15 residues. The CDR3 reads CASSSGTSYGDTQYF. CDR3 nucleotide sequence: TGTGCCAGCAGCTCGGGGACTAGTTACGGAGATACGCAGTATTTT. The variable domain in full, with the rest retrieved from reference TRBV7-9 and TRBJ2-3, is DTGVSQNPRHKITKRGQNVTFRCDPISEHNRLYWYRQTLGQGPEFLTYFQNEAQLEKSRLLSDRFSAERPKGSFSTLEIQRTEQGDSAMYLCASSSGTSYGDTQYFGPGTRLTVL.

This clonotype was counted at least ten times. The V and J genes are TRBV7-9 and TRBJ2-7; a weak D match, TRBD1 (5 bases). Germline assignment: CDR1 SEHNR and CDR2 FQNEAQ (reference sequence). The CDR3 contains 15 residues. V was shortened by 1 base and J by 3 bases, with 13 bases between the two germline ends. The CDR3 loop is CASSLGGRSYYEQYF. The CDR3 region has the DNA TGTGCCAGCAGCTTAGGGGGCAGGTCGTACTACGAGCAGTACTTC.

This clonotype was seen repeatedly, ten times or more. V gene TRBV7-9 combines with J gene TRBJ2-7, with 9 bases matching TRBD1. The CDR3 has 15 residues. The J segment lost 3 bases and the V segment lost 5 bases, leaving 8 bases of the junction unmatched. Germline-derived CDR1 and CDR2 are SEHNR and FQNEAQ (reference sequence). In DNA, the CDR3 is TGTGCCAGCAGCCCGACCGGGACAGGGTTCTACGAGCAGTACTTC. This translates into CASSPTGTGFYEQYF.

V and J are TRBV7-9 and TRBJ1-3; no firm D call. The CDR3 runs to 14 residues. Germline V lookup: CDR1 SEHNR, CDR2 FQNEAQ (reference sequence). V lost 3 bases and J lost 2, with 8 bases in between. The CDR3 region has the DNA TGTGCCAGCAGCTTCCAGAGTGCTGGAAACACCATATATTTT. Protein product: CASSFQSAGNTIYF.

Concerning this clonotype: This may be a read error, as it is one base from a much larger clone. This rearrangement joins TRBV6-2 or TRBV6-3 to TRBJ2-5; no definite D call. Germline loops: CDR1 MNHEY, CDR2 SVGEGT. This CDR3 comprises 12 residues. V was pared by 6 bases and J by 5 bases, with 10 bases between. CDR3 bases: TGTGCCAGCAGCTGGATTTGGGAGACCCAGTACTTC. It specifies CASSWIWETQYF.

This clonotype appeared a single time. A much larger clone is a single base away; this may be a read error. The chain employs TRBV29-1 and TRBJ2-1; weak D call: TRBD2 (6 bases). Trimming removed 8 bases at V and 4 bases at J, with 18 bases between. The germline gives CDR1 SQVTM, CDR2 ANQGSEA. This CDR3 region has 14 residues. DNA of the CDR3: TGCAGCAAGCGCGAGCAGGAGGGATACAATGAGCAGTTCTTC. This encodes CSKREQEGYNEQFF.

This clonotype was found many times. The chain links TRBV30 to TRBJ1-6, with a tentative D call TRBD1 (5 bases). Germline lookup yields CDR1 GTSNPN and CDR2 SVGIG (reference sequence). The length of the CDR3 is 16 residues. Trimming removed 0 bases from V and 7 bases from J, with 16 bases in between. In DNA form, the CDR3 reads TGTGCCTGGAGTGTACGGGGGTACGGTGGGAATTCACCCCTCCACTTT. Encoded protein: CAWSVRGYGGNSPLHF.

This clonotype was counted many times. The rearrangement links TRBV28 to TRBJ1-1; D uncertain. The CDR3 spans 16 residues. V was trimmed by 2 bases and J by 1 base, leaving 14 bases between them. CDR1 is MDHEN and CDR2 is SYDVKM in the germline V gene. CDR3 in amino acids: CASSLNLAVKNTEAFF. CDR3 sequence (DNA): TGTGCCAGCAGTTTAAATCTCGCAGTCAAGAACACTGAAGCTTTCTTT.

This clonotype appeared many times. The CDR3 nucleotides are TGTGCCAGCAGTTCTATCTACCGGACCCGCGGGGGTAAAGAGACCCAGTACTTC. Translating it yields CASSSIYRTRGGKETQYF. V and J are TRBV27 and TRBJ2-5, with 7 nucleotides matching TRBD2. Unmatched junction bases numbered 17, after V lost 4 bases and J lost 3 bases. The CDR3 runs to 18 residues. Germline V gene sequence: CDR1 MNHEY, CDR2 SMNVEV (reference sequence).

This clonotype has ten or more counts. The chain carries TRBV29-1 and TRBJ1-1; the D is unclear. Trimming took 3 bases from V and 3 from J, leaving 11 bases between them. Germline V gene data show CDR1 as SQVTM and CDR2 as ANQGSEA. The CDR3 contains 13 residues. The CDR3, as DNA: TGCAGCGTTGAGCTCAGCTTGGACACTGAAGCTTTCTTT. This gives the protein CSVELSLDTEAFF.

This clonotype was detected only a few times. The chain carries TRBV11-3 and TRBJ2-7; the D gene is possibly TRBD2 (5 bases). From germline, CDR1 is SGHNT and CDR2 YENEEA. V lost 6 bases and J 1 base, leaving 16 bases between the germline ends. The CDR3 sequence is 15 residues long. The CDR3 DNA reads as TGTGCCAGCAGACTGAAGAGGGCAGATTCCTACGAGCAGTACTTC. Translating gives CASRLKRADSYEQYF.